This TCR beta chain stems from a study of post-analysis software for immune sequencing data. About the study: Included among the disease courses, which were recorded for the cohort, were relapsing-remitting, secondary progressive and progressive-relapsing multiple sclerosis.

The CDR3 contains 14 residues. Germline values: CDR1 MNHEY, CDR2 SMNVEV (reference sequence). The V and J ends lost 4 bases and 4 bases respectively, with 11 bases between them. Study-wide results and limits: Strong co-clustering by F measure was seen for same-batch samples. Among a handful of TRBV segments more frequent in patients than controls were TRBV5-6, TRBV5-1 and TRBV20-1. Significantly decreased normalized Chao1 diversity was recorded for multiple sclerosis patients relative to controls.

The TCR beta cDNA libraries carried unique molecular identifiers. Input of roughly 0.85 to 11 million T cells yielded approximately 500,000 cDNA molecules. In TCRdb, the PCR reads were re-called with MiXCR into one record per CDR3 protein. The sample lists about 500,000 distinct CDR3 sequences, 45% occurring once. For this clonotype: Its specificity is unknown.

The receptor's source is a girl aged 10 to 17 with multiple sclerosis. Sequenced: blood. The rearrangement links TRBV27 to TRBJ2-1; TRBD1 is a possible D gene (5 bases). As DNA, the CDR3 is TGTGCCAGCAGTTGGACACCGATTTACAATGAGCAGTTCTTC. Translating it yields CASSWTPIYNEQFF.